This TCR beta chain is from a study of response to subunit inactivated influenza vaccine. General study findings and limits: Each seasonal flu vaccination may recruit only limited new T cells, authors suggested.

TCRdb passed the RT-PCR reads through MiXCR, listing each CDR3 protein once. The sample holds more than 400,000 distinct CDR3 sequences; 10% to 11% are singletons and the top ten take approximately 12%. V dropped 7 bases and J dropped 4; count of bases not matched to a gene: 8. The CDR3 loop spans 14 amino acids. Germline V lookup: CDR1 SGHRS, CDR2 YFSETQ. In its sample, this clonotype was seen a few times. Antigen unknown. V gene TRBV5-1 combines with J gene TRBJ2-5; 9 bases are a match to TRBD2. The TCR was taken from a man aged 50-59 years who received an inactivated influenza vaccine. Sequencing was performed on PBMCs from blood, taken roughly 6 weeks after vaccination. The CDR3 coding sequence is TGCGCCAGCGGGCTAGCGGGACGGTCAGAGACCCAGTACTTC. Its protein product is CASGLAGRSETQYF. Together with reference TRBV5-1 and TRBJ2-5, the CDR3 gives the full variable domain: KAGVTQTPRYLIKTRGQQVTLSCSPISGHRSVSWYQQTPGQGLQFLFEYFSETQRNKGNFPGRFSGRQFSNSRSEMNVSTLELGDSALYLCASGLAGRSETQYFGPGTRLLVL.